This TCR beta chain was recorded in a study of blood T cell repertoires in COVID-19 (TCRdb year 2020). Notes on the research overall: Samples from collaborators originated in the United States, Italy and Spain and spanned both the acute and convalescent phases of COVID-19. The prospective study material was composed of cDNA or gDNA derived from T cells, B-cell-depleted T cells, or PBMCs. Deeply sampled blood TCRbeta repertoires from subjects exposed to, actively infected with, or recovered from COVID-19 were included in the dataset. The repertoires were released in a freely available public database intended as a resource for research on the immune response to SARS-CoV-2. Samples were obtained from the ongoing ImmuneRACE study (first 160 participants) and from about 1,300 subjects provided by 6 global collaborators. Sample metadata almost always included a de-identified subject ID, COVID-19 status, age in years and sex. Where available, HLA class I and class II types were taken from metadata supplied by the sample provider and were not determined by assay-based typing. Study-level results and caveats: The quantity of clinical and demographic metadata differed by source and by participant and was supplied without curation.

TCRbeta CDR3 regions were amplified from genomic DNA using the immunoSEQ Assay, a bias-controlled multiplex PCR. As for the original processing: Within the assay, amplification of reference gene primers was used to estimate how many nucleated cells each sample contained. To quantify the absolute abundance of each unique TCRbeta CDR3 rearrangement, sequence reads were collapsed and filtered. For each sample, productive Simpson clonality was calculated as the square root of Simpson's diversity index over productive rearrangements. TCRdb limited this immuneACCESS table to in-frame rearrangements with V and J called. A share of clones is missing; checked studies link under half to unresolved V genes, and the rest is unexplained. D and trimming were read from the DNA, whereas the V and J calls and clone size are those reported in that table. The sample records roughly 220,000 clones, roughly 84% of which are singletons. Of the sample, just under 20% is held by the ten largest clones.

As concerns this clone: Its recognized antigen is unknown. The sample holds no much larger clone one base away, and base qualities are not on file.

The collaborating institutions used their own protocols to collect whole blood in K2EDTA tubes. For TCRbeta analysis, collaborators shipped samples as frozen whole blood, isolated PBMCs, or DNA extracted from either of those sample types. Per the germline V gene (reference sequence), SEHNR is the CDR1 and FQNEAQ is the CDR2. The CDR3 contains 17 residues, cysteine and phenylalanine counted. Solely the CDR3 DNA is kept, with 51 bases framed from the first base. Trimming takes 2 bases from V and 0 bases from J, and the germline ends sit 16 bases apart. The clonotype comes from a man aged 25 to 40 with active or convalescent COVID-19. This receptor chain uses TRBV7-9 and TRBJ1-1; a weak D assignment points to TRBD1 (6 bases agree). The sample consisted of peripheral blood. The nucleotides are TGTGCCAGCAGCTTACCCCAGGGGATCTTCATGAACACTGAAGCTTTCTTT. The translation is CASSLPQGIFMNTEAFF.